These 12 T cell receptor beta chains came from one sample sequenced in a study of blood T cell repertoires in COVID-19. This table comes from immunoSEQ multiplex PCR, and its TCRdb copy is limited to in-frame clones, with some not included. The table has some 220,000 clones, roughly four fifths seen once; the top ten hold more than 2.5%. The sample comprised peripheral blood. All receptors derive from a woman in her twenties or thirties who had recovered from COVID-19.

This rearrangement joins TRBV6-1 to TRBJ1-5, with D possibly being TRBD1 (5 bases). V lost 3 bases and J lost 2, with 11 bases in between. From germline, CDR1 is MNHNS and CDR2 SASEGT. This CDR3 spans 15 amino acids. The CDR3 loop reads CASSDPGGGNQPQHF. In nucleotides, the CDR3 is TGTGCCAGCAGTGACCCCGGGGGAGGCAATCAGCCCCAGCATTTT.

The rearrangement joins TRBV19 to TRBJ2-3; 10 bases are a match to TRBD1. CDR1 is LNHDA, CDR2 SQIVND, per germline (reference sequence). Trimming at V came to 4 bases and at J to 3 bases, leaving 4 bases not matched to a gene. This CDR3 has 15 residues. In DNA, the CDR3 is TGTGCCAGTAGTACCAGGACAGGGGGAACAGATACGCAGTATTTT. It encodes CASSTRTGGTDTQYF.

To note about this clone: Other DNA variants within this sample encode the same CDR3. The genes are TRBV5-1 and TRBJ2-7; 8 nucleotides align to TRBD2. Germline lookup yields CDR1 SGHRS and CDR2 YFSETQ. The V segment lost 0 bases and the J segment 3 bases; nucleotides outside the gene matches: 5. CDR3 length equals 15 residues. CDR3 sequence: CASSLVASGSYEQYF. For the CDR3, the DNA is TGCGCCAGCAGCTTGGTCGCCAGCGGGAGCTACGAGCAGTACTTC.

This chain joins TRBV5-1 and TRBJ1-2; 7 bases are shared with TRBD1. Trimming cost V 0 bases and J 8 bases; bases outside gene matches: 7. This CDR3 has 14 residues. The germline V gene encodes CDR1 SGHRS and CDR2 YFSETQ. CDR3 sequence reads: CASSLGQGVLGYTF. The CDR3, as DNA: TGCGCCAGCAGCTTGGGCCAGGGGGTCTTGGGCTACACCTTC.

The chain is built from TRBV9 and TRBJ2-1, with 9 positions matching TRBD2. Germline V lookup: CDR1 SGDLS, CDR2 YYNGEE. The CDR3 has 16 residues. With V trimmed by 5 bases and J by 8 bases, 14 bases remained unmatched. The CDR3 loop reads CASSAQGLALFDEQFF. The CDR3, as DNA: TGTGCCAGCAGTGCCCAGGGACTAGCCCTTTTCGATGAGCAGTTCTTC.

The genes are TRBV30 and TRBJ1-2; D unresolved. Germline-derived CDR1 and CDR2 are GTSNPN and SVGIG (reference sequence). This CDR3 region has 11 residues. V was trimmed by 4 bases and J by 3 bases, leaving 6 bases between them. The CDR3 loop reads CAWKEHYGYTF. The CDR3 bases are TGTGCCTGGAAGGAGCACTATGGCTACACCTTC.

This clone was seen just once. The chain employs TRBV12-5 and TRBJ1-6; D is uncertain. The CDR3 length is 14 residues. CDR1 is LGHNT, CDR2 FRNRAP, per germline. Trimming removed 4 bases at V and 7 bases at J, with 11 bases between. The CDR3 coding sequence is TGTGCTAGTGGTTCTTCCAACTTAAATTCACCCCTCCACTTT. This translates into CASGSSNLNSPLHF. The full variable domain, rest sourced from reference TRBV12-5 and TRBJ1-6, is DARVTQTPRHKVTEMGQEVTMRCQPILGHNTVFWYRQTMMQGLELLAYFRNRAPLDDSGMPKDRFSAEMPDATLATLKIQPSEPRDSAVYFCASGSSNLNSPLHFGNGTRLTVT.

The chain recombines TRBV28 with TRBJ2-3; 8 nucleotides line up with TRBD1. CDR1 MDHEN and CDR2 SYDVKM come from the germline V gene. The V segment lost 5 bases and the J segment 4 bases; nucleotides outside the gene matches: 11. This CDR3 is built from 16 residues. The CDR3 loop is CASSHPGQGTSDTQYF. In DNA, the CDR3 is TGTGCCAGCAGTCACCCCGGACAGGGTACTTCAGATACGCAGTATTTT.

The chain links TRBV28 to TRBJ1-1, with D perhaps matching TRBD1 (6 bases). V lost 7 bases, J lost 4 bases, and 19 bases lay in between. CDR1 is MDHEN, CDR2 SYDVKM, per germline. The CDR3 totals 15 residues. The chain's CDR3 is CASTNGGAKATEAFF. Here the CDR3 DNA reads TGTGCCAGCACCAACGGGGGGGCGAAGGCCACTGAAGCTTTCTTT. Full variable domain (remainder filled in from reference TRBV28 and TRBJ1-1): DVKVTQSSRYLVKRTGEKVFLECVQDMDHENMFWYRQDPGLGLRLIYFSYDVKMKEKGDIPEGYSVSREKKERFSLILESASTNQTSMYLCASTNGGAKATEAFFGQGTRLTVV.

This chain links TRBV5-4 with TRBJ2-2; 11 bases match TRBD2. The CDR3 runs to 17 residues. V lost 0 bases to trimming and J lost 2 bases; unmatched junction nucleotides: 3. The germline V gene has CDR1 SGHNT and CDR2 YYREEE (reference sequence). CDR3 nucleotides: TGTGCCAGCAGCTTGGGGGGGACTAGCGGAAACACCGGGGAGCTGTTTTTT. Translated, it gives CASSLGGTSGNTGELFF.

This chain joins TRBV7-2 and TRBJ2-3; D is uncertain. The germline CDR1 and CDR2 sequences are SGHTA and FQGNSA. Trimming cost V 2 bases and J 2 bases, with 8 bases left between them. The CDR3 is 14 residues long. This CDR3 is CASSLILNTDTQYF. The CDR3 DNA sequence: TGTGCCAGCAGCTTAATCCTTAACACAGATACGCAGTATTTT.

The J gene is TRBJ2-1, the V gene TRBV12-3 or TRBV12-4; a weak D match, TRBD1 (5 bases). The CDR3 runs to 13 residues. The V and J ends lost 7 bases and 4 bases respectively, with 11 bases between them. CDR3 DNA: TGTGCCAGCAATGACCAGGGTTACAATGAGCAGTTCTTC. Translating it yields CASNDQGYNEQFF.